The clone carrying this TCR beta chain occurred once. This entry comes from a study of CD8+CD57+ T cells in acquired aplastic anemia. For the study at large: Mean DNA quantity obtained from sorted CD4+ and CD8+ cells was 3 to 4 ug.

V was clipped by 0 bases and J by 8 bases; unmatched bases: 9. CDR1 and CDR2 from the germline V gene are DFQATT and SNEGSKA (reference sequence). CDR3 length equals 15 residues. The patients chosen for sequencing had shown expansion of CD8+CD57+ cells (detected by flow cytometry). Patients, without exception, had severe acquired aplastic anemia. Profiling of TCR beta VDJ combinations and CDR3 sequences used genomic DNA as template. From the reads, TCRdb called clonotypes with MiXCR, one entry per CDR3 protein. The repertoire holds around 200,000 distinct CDR3 sequences, with roughly 50% as singletons.

Sequenced: sorted CD4+, CD8+, or CD8+CD57+ T cells (not recorded which) from PBMCs. This sequence joins TRBV20-1 and TRBJ1-4; TRBD1 agrees at 7 bases. This clonotype was sampled from a human donor with aplastic anemia. The CDR3 region is CSARDRSGGREKLFF. In DNA form, the CDR3 reads TGCAGTGCTAGAGATCGTTCAGGGGGAAGAGAAAAACTGTTTTTT.